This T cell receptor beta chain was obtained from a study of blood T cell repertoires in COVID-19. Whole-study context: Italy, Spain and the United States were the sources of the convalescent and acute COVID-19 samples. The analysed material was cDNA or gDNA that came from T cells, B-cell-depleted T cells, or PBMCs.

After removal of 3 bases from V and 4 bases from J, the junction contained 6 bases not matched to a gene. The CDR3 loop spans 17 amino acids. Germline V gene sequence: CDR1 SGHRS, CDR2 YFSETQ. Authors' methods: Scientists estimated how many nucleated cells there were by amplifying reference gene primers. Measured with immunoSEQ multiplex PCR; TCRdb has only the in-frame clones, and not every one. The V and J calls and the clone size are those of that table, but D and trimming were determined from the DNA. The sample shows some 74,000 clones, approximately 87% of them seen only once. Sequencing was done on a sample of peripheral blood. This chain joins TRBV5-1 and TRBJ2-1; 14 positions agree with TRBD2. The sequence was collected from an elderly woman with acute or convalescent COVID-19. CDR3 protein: CASSSGLAGGFYNEQFF. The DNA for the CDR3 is TGCGCCAGCAGCTCAGGACTAGCGGGAGGTTTTTACAATGAGCAGTTCTTC.